The 14 T cell receptor beta chains reported below all come from one sample, sequenced in a study of cytomegalovirus exposure and HLA in healthy donors. Produced via immunoSEQ multiplex PCR; TCRdb's table is partial and in-frame only. The sample carries more than 95,000 clones, around 94% recorded once. Sequencing was done on a sample of PBMCs. These TCRs come from a woman younger than 30 in good health and CMV-seronegative.

The gene calls are TRBV25-1 and TRBJ1-5; no reliable D call. With 6 bases removed from V and 4 bases from J, the gap between germline ends came to 7 bases. The CDR3 has 12 amino acids. The germline CDR1 and CDR2 sequences are MGHDK and SYGVNS. The CDR3 here is CASSRGNQPQHF. For the CDR3, the DNA is TGTGCCAGCAGCCGGGGTAATCAGCCCCAGCATTTT.

The rearrangement joins TRBV29-1 to TRBJ1-5; D remains ambiguous. Trimming took 4 bases from V and 4 from J, leaving 11 bases between them. From germline, CDR1 is SQVTM and CDR2 ANQGSEA. The CDR3 is made up of 13 amino acids. The DNA for the CDR3 is TGCAGCGTTGGAGGCCAGCATAATCAGCCCCAGCATTTT. Translating gives CSVGGQHNQPQHF.

The J gene is TRBJ2-5, the V gene TRBV4-2; perhaps TRBD1 as D (5 bases). CDR3 length: 14 amino acids. In germline, CDR1 is LGHNA, CDR2 YNFKEQ. V lost 0 bases and J lost 3, with 8 bases in between. The CDR3 here is CASSQEGVEETQYF. The CDR3 DNA sequence: TGTGCCAGCAGCCAAGAAGGGGTGGAAGAGACCCAGTACTTC.

The chain employs TRBV27 and TRBJ2-3; D is unclear. This CDR3 comprises 17 residues. V was clipped by 8 bases and J by 2 bases, with 23 bases between them. In germline, CDR1 is MNHEY, CDR2 SMNVEV (reference sequence). The DNA of the CDR3 is TGTGCCAGCGTCCACCTCGACGAGGCGAAGGTCACAGATACGCAGTATTTT. Protein sequence: CASVHLDEAKVTDTQYF.

The chain uses TRBV6-5 and TRBJ2-2, with D possibly matching TRBD1 (6 bases). Trimming stripped 2 bases from V and 5 bases from J, with 9 bases between. The V gene's germline CDR1 is MNHEY and CDR2 SVGAGI. The CDR3 contains 14 residues. CDR3: CASSYIQGTGELFF. The CDR3 nucleotides are TGTGCCAGCAGTTACATTCAGGGGACCGGGGAGCTGTTTTTT.

The V and J genes are TRBV29-1 and TRBJ2-3; D gene ambiguous. The CDR3 is 13 amino acids. V was pared by 7 bases and J by 2 bases, with 13 bases between. Germline CDR1 is SQVTM and CDR2 is ANQGSEA. CDR3 region: CSGRLFITDTQYF. For the CDR3, the DNA is TGCAGCGGGCGGCTATTTATCACAGATACGCAGTATTTT.

This chain connects TRBV27 to TRBJ1-1, with a possible D match to TRBD1 (5 bases). The CDR3 sequence is 13 residues long. Deletions cut 5 bases from V and 2 bases from J, with 9 bases between. Germline CDR1 MNHEY, CDR2 SMNVEV (reference sequence). The CDR3 sequence is CASSPQGNTEAFF. The CDR3 DNA reads as TGTGCCAGCAGTCCTCAGGGTAACACTGAAGCTTTCTTT.

The chain couples TRBV7-9 to TRBJ2-7; 8 nucleotides line up with TRBD1. V lost 6 bases, J lost 0 bases, and 7 bases stayed unmatched. The CDR3 totals 15 residues. Germline V gene lookup returns CDR1 SEHNR and CDR2 FQNEAQ (reference sequence). The CDR3 DNA reads TGTGCCAGCAGTTCGGACAGGGTTTCCTCCTACGAGCAGTACTTC. As protein: CASSSDRVSSYEQYF.

CDR3 amino acids: CASSSLGRRTDTQYF. The CDR3 nucleotides read TGCGCCAGCAGCTCTTTGGGCAGGCGCACAGATACGCAGTATTTT. The V gene is TRBV5-1, the J gene TRBJ2-3; D gene uncertain. The V end lost 3 bases, the J end lost 1 base, and 12 bases lay between the germline ends. Germline V gene sequence: CDR1 SGHRS, CDR2 YFSETQ. The CDR3 loop spans 15 amino acids.

This sequence joins TRBV9 and TRBJ1-1, with 7 bases matching TRBD1. Germline CDR1 and CDR2: SGDLS and YYNGEE. The CDR3 consists of 15 residues. Unmatched junction bases numbered 8, after V lost 4 bases and J lost 2 bases. The CDR3 sequence: CASSFSRDSNTEAFF. The CDR3 nucleotides are TGTGCCAGCAGCTTCAGCCGGGACAGTAACACTGAAGCTTTCTTT.

The V gene is TRBV19, the J gene TRBJ1-5, with D perhaps TRBD1 (6 bases). Germline values: CDR1 LNHDA, CDR2 SQIVND (reference sequence). The CDR3 runs 15 residues. Trimming left V 7 bases short and J 0 bases short, with 13 bases between. CDR3 in amino acids: CASKGQTSSNQPQHF. CDR3 DNA sequence: TGTGCCAGTAAAGGACAGACTTCTAGCAATCAGCCCCAGCATTTT.

The genes are TRBV27 and TRBJ2-1; the match to TRBD1 covers 7 bases. This CDR3 is 14 amino acids long. Germline CDR1 is MNHEY and CDR2 is SMNVEV (reference sequence). The V and J ends lost 5 bases and 0 bases, in that order; junction bases with no gene match: 1. This CDR3 is CASSRDSSYNEQFF. Here the CDR3 DNA reads TGTGCCAGCAGTAGGGACAGCTCCTACAATGAGCAGTTCTTC.

This clone was picked up one time. The chain uses TRBV2 and TRBJ1-1; weak D call: TRBD1 (5 bases). Germline CDR1 is SNHLY and CDR2 is FYNNEI. The CDR3 is 17 amino acids. Trimming took 5 bases from V and 0 from J, leaving 19 bases between them. CDR3 region: CASSPLDGHTMNTEAFF. CDR3 sequence (DNA): TGTGCCAGCAGTCCCTTAGACGGACACACCATGAACACTGAAGCTTTCTTT.

As DNA, the CDR3 is TGTGCCAGCAGCGTGGGAGGGGATAACACTGAAGCTTTCTTT. Translating gives CASSVGGDNTEAFF. This chain uses TRBV9 with TRBJ1-1, with TRBD1 as a possible D gene (5 bases). V lost 2 bases and J 2 bases, leaving 10 bases between the germline ends. The CDR3 runs to 14 residues. Germline V gene data show CDR1 as SGDLS and CDR2 as YYNGEE.